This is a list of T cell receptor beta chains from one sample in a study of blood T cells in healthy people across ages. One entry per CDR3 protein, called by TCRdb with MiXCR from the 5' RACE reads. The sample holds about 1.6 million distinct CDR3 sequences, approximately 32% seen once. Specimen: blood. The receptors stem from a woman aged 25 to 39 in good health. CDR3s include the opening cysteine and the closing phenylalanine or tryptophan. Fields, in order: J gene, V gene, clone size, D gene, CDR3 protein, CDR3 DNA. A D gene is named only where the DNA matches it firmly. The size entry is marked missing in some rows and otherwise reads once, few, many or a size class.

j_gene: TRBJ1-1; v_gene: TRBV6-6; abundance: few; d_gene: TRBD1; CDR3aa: CASSYRDREEAFF; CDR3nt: TGTGCCAGCAGTTACCGGGACAGGGAGGAAGCTTTCTTT
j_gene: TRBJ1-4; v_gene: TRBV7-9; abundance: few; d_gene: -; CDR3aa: CASRIDSGNEKLFF; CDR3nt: TGTGCCAGCAGGATCGACAGCGGGAATGAAAAACTGTTTTTT
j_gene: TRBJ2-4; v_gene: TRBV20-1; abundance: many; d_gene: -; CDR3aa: CSARGLAKNIQYF; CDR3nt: TGCAGTGCTAGGGGGCTAGCCAAAAACATTCAGTACTTC
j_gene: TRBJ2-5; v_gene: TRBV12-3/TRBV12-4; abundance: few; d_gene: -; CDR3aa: CASSLGSGVAAQYF; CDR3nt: TGTGCCAGCAGTTTAGGATCAGGTGTCGCCGCCCAGTACTTC
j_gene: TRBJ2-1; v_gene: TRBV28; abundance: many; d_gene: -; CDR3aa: CATGRTTDEQFF; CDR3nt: TGTGCCACCGGGAGAACGACTGATGAGCAGTTCTTC
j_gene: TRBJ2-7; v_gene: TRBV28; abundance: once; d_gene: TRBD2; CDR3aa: CAGSLMGLAPYEQYF; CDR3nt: TGTGCCGGCAGTTTAATGGGACTAGCCCCCTACGAGCAGTACTTC
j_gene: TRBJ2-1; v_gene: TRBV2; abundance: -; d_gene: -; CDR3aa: CASSEHPGNEQFF; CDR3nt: TGTGCCAGCAGTGAACACCCGGGCAATGAGCAGTTCTTC
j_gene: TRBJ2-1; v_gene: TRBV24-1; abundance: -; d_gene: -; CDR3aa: CATSDGRSGNEQFF; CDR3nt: TGTGCCACCAGTGACGGGCGCAGCGGCAATGAGCAGTTCTTC
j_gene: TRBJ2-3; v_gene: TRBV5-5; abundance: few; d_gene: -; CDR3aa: CASQSLLGDTDTQYF; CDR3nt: TGTGCCAGCCAATCCCTCCTCGGTGACACAGATACGCAGTATTTT
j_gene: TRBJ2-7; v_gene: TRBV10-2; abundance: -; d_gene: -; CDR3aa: CASGRYGISYEQYF; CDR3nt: TGCGCCAGCGGGCGCTATGGGATTTCCTACGAGCAGTACTTC
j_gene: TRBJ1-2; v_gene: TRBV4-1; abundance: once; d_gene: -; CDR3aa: CWSAPYTF; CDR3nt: TGCTGGTCAGCGCCCTACACCTTC
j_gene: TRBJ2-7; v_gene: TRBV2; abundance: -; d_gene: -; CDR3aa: CASRFGTPYEQYF; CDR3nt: TGTGCCAGCAGGTTTGGGACCCCGTACGAGCAGTACTTC
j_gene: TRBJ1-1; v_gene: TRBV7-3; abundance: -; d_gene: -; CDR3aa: CASSLAIHTEAFF; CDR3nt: TGTGCCAGCAGCTTAGCCATTCACACTGAAGCTTTCTTT
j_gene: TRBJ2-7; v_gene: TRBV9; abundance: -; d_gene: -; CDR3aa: CASSVGGFPYEQYF; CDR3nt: TGTGCCAGCAGCGTAGGAGGGTTCCCCTACGAGCAGTACTTC
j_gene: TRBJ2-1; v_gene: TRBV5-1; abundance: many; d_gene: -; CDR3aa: CASSLSDVSPDNEQFF; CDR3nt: TGCGCCAGCAGCTTGTCCGACGTCTCTCCGGACAATGAGCAGTTCTTC
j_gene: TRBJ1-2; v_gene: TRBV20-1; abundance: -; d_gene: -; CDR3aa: CSAYPRPGQSDGYTF; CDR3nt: TGCAGTGCGTACCCACGGCCGGGGCAGTCAGATGGCTACACCTTC
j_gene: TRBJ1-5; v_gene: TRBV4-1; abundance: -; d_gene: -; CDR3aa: CASSQDIMILRGRKSQPQHF; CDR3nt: TGCGCCAGCAGCCAAGACATTATGATCCTCAGGGGACGAAAAAGTCAGCCCCAGCATTTT
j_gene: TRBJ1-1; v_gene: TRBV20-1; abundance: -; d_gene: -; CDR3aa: CSARAPQNTEAFF; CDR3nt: TGCAGTGCTAGGGCACCGCAGAACACTGAAGCTTTCTTT
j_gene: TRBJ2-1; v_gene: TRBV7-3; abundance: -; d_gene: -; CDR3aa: CASSLWSQATAYNEQFF; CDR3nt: TGTGCCAGCAGCTTATGGTCCCAAGCGACTGCCTACAATGAGCAGTTCTTC
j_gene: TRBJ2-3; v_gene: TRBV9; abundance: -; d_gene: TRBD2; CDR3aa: CASSDQLAGVNADTQYF; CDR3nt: TGTGCCAGCAGCGATCAACTAGCGGGAGTGAACGCAGATACGCAGTATTTT
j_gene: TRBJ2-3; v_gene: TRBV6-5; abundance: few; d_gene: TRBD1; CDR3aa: CASSYEGASGDTQYF; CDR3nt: TGTGCCAGCAGTTACGAGGGGGCTTCGGGAGATACGCAGTATTTT
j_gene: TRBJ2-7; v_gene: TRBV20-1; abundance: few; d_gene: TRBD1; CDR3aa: CSAVDRVLGEQYF; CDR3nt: TGCAGTGCTGTGGACAGGGTTCTGGGCGAGCAGTACTTC
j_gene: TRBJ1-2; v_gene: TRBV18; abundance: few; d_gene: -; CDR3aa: CASSLLISTNYGYTF; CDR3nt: TGTGCCAGCTCACTACTGATTAGCACTAACTATGGCTACACCTTC
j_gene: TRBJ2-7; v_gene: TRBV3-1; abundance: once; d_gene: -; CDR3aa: CASSQEFLGGYEQYF; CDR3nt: TGTGCCAGCAGCCAAGAGTTTTTAGGTGGCTACGAGCAGTACTTC
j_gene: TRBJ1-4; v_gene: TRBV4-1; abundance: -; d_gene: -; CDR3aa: CASSAYQGGNEKLFF; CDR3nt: TGCGCCAGCAGCGCCTATCAGGGAGGGAATGAAAAACTGTTTTTT
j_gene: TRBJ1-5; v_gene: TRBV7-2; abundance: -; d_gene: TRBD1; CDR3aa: CASSLGPGQGFNQPQHF; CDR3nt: TGTGCCAGCAGCTTGGGACCGGGACAGGGTTTTAATCAGCCCCAGCATTTT
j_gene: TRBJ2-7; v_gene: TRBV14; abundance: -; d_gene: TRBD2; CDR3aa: CASSQDCKLAGPWVCYEQYF; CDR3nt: TGTGCCAGCAGCCAAGATTGTAAACTAGCGGGGCCCTGGGTCTGCTACGAGCAGTACTTC
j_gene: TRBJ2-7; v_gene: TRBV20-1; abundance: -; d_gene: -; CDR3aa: CSGRRITYEQYF; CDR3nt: TGCAGTGGAAGACGGATTACCTACGAGCAGTACTTC
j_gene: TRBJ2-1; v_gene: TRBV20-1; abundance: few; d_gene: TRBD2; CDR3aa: CSARGGTSGTYNEQFF; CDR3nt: TGCAGTGCTAGAGGGGGGACTAGCGGGACATACAATGAGCAGTTCTTC
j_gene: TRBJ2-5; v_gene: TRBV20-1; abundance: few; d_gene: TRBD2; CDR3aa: CSATPGTSGLQETQYF; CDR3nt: TGCAGTGCTACCCCCGGGACTAGCGGACTACAAGAGACCCAGTACTTC
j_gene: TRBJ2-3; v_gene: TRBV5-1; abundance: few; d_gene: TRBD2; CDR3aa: CASSVLGRASDTQYF; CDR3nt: TGCGCCAGCAGCGTCTTGGGGAGGGCATCAGATACGCAGTATTTT
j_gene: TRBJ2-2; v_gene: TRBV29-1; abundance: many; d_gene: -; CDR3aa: CSVALSGLGELFF; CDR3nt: TGCAGCGTTGCTCTTTCTGGGCTCGGGGAGCTGTTTTTT
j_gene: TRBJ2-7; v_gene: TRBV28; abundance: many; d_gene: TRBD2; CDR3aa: CASSPGTSGSIWEQYF; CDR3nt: TGTGCCAGCAGCCCGGGGACTAGCGGGAGTATTTGGGAGCAGTACTTC
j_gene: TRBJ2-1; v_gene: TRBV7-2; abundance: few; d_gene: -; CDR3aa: CASSPRATGGYNEQFF; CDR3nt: TGTGCCAGCAGCCCAAGAGCGACTGGGGGCTACAATGAGCAGTTCTTC
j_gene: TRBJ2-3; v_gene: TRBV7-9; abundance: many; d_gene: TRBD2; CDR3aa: CASSLWGLDRTDTQYF; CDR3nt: TGTGCCAGCAGCTTATGGGGACTAGATCGGACAGATACGCAGTATTTT
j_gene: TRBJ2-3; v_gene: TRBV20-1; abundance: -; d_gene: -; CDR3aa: CSARVDGPGTQYF; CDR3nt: TGCAGTGCTAGAGTAGACGGGCCAGGTACGCAGTATTTT
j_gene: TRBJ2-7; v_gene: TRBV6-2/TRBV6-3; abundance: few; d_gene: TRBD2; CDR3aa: CASSYSRASGSLEQYF; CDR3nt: TGTGCCAGCAGTTACTCGAGGGCCAGCGGGAGCCTCGAGCAGTACTTC
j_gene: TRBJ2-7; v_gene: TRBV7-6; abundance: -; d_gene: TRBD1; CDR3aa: CASSRGQGEQYF; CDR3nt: TGTGCCAGCAGCCGCGGACAGGGCGAGCAGTACTTC
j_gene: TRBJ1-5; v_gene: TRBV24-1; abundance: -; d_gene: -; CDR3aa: CAHIGASDSNQPQHF; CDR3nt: TGTGCCCACATAGGGGCATCGGATAGCAATCAGCCCCAGCATTTT